This is a list of T cell receptor beta chains from one sample in a study of response to subunit inactivated influenza vaccine. Using its own MiXCR run on the RT-PCR reads, TCRdb lists one record per CDR3 protein. The sample has about 520,000 distinct CDR3 sequences, under 8.5% seen once; the top ten hold over 10%. The sequencing here drew on PBMCs from blood, taken about 24 months after vaccination. These receptor sequences come from a man between 50 and 69 years old who received an inactivated influenza vaccine. Each CDR3 is given with its conserved first and last residue. The order of the fields is CDR3 length, D gene, V gene, J gene, CDR3 protein. A D gene is named only where the DNA matches it firmly.

length: 15; D: NA; V: TRBV27; J: TRBJ2-6; CDR3: CASSLGVAGANVLTF
length: 21; D: TRBD1; V: TRBV15; J: TRBJ2-1; CDR3: CATSRDQVEGPGQGEYNEQFF
length: 13; D: NA; V: TRBV4-2; J: TRBJ2-1; CDR3: CASSQVAGNEQFF
length: 17; D: NA; V: TRBV24-1; J: TRBJ2-7; CDR3: CATSDSSAGSRLYEQYF
length: 14; D: TRBD1; V: TRBV5-1; J: TRBJ1-1; CDR3: CASSLQGWGTEAFF
length: 15; D: NA; V: TRBV7-2; J: TRBJ2-7; CDR3: CASSPRVGTWYEQYF
length: 16; D: NA; V: TRBV20-1; J: TRBJ2-3; CDR3: CSATVPRTTGTDTQYF
length: 12; D: NA; V: TRBV9; J: TRBJ2-1; CDR3: CAGSRSWHEQFF
length: 15; D: TRBD2; V: TRBV4-3; J: TRBJ2-3; CDR3: CASSQTSGLTDTQYF
length: 13; D: TRBD1; V: TRBV27; J: TRBJ2-1; CDR3: CASSFDRGNEQFF
length: 13; D: NA; V: TRBV28; J: TRBJ2-4; CDR3: CASTLGSQNIQYF